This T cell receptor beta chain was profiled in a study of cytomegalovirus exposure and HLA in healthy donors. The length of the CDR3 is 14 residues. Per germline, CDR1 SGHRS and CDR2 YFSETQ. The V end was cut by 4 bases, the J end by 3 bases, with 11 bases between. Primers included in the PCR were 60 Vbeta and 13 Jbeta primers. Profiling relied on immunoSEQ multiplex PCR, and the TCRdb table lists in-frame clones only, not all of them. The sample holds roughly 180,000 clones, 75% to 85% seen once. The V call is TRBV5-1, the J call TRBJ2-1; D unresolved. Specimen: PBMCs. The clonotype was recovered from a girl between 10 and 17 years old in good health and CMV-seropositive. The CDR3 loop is CASSVSEVYNEQFF. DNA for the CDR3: TGCGCCAGCAGCGTTTCCGAGGTCTACAATGAGCAGTTCTTC.